This is a list of T cell receptor beta chains from one sample in a study of cytomegalovirus exposure and HLA in healthy donors. The method was immunoSEQ multiplex PCR; TCRdb's version includes in-frame clones alone and lacks a portion of them. Among tens of thousands of clones, around 90% were seen once, and the ten largest hold 0.95% to 1.5%. Sequencing was performed on PBMCs. These receptors came from a woman aged 18-29 years in good health and CMV-seronegative. Each CDR3 is given with its conserved first and last residue. The D gene is left open where the match is weak. Only some rows state a clone size, as once, few, many or a class for expanded clones.

length,D,size,J,V,CDR3,DNA
15,NA,NA,TRBJ2-1,TRBV6-5,CASTPGQGSRNEQFF,TGTGCCAGCACCCCCGGGCAGGGAAGTAGGAATGAGCAGTTCTTC
12,NA,NA,TRBJ1-1,TRBV6-5,CASRLVDTEAFF,TGTGCCAGCAGACTAGTCGACACTGAAGCTTTCTTT
14,NA,few,TRBJ1-4,TRBV5-1,CASSPDRHNEKLFF,TGCGCCAGCAGCCCGGACAGACATAATGAAAAACTGTTTTTT
15,TRBD2,NA,TRBJ2-3,TRBV30,CAWSVGLVLIDTQYF,TGTGCCTGGAGTGTTGGACTAGTCCTCATAGATACGCAGTATTTT
14,TRBD2,NA,TRBJ2-2,TRBV7-7,CASSGAAGAGELFF,TGTGCCAGCAGCGGGGCGGCGGGGGCCGGGGAGCTGTTTTTT
15,TRBD2,NA,TRBJ2-1,TRBV30,CAWSPLAGVFNEQFF,TGTGCCTGGAGCCCGCTAGCGGGAGTTTTCAATGAGCAGTTCTTC
16,TRBD2,NA,TRBJ2-1,TRBV4-1,CASSPVPAGEYNEQFF,TGCGCCAGCAGCCCTGTTCCCGCGGGGGAATACAATGAGCAGTTCTTC
16,TRBD2,NA,TRBJ2-3,TRBV5-1,CASSLGLAGVTDTQYF,TGCGCCAGCAGCTTGGGACTAGCGGGAGTCACAGATACGCAGTATTTT
14,TRBD1,NA,TRBJ1-2,TRBV7-2,CASSLNRGDYGYTF,TGTGCCAGCAGCCTCAACAGGGGAGACTATGGCTACACCTTC
20,TRBD1,few,TRBJ2-1,TRBV7-8,CASSLGQPTPGTPRGSEQFF,TGTGCCAGCAGCTTGGGACAGCCGACTCCCGGGACACCGAGGGGTAGTGAGCAGTTCTTC
14,TRBD2,NA,TRBJ2-7,TRBV5-1,CASSFGTSGFEQYF,TGCGCCAGCAGCTTCGGGACTAGCGGATTCGAGCAGTACTTC
16,TRBD1,NA,TRBJ1-2,TRBV6-6,CASSYVSGTGGAGYTF,TGTGCCAGCAGTTACGTGTCCGGGACAGGGGGCGCGGGCTACACCTTC
13,TRBD2,NA,TRBJ2-7,TRBV5-4,CASRGLADHEQYF,TGTGCCAGCCGAGGACTAGCTGACCACGAGCAGTACTTC
13,NA,NA,TRBJ1-5,TRBV19,CASSSQANQPQHF,TGTGCCAGTAGTAGCCAGGCCAATCAGCCCCAGCATTTT
15,NA,NA,TRBJ1-5,TRBV28,CASSLRNPINQPQHF,TGTGCCAGCAGTTTGCGGAACCCGATTAATCAGCCCCAGCATTTT
15,NA,NA,TRBJ2-7,TRBV7-8,CASSLSGTLVYEQYF,TGTGCCAGCAGCTTGTCCGGGACTTTGGTCTACGAGCAGTACTTC
15,NA,NA,TRBJ2-3,TRBV11-2,CASSRLQGGEDTQYF,TGTGCCAGCAGCCGGCTTCAGGGGGGAGAAGATACGCAGTATTTT
13,NA,once,TRBJ1-2,TRBV5-1,CASSLEGWDGYTF,TGCGCCAGCAGCTTGGAGGGGTGGGATGGCTACACCTTC
15,TRBD1,NA,TRBJ1-4,TRBV7-9,CASSSPGGAWEKLFF,TGTGCCAGCAGCTCCCCAGGGGGCGCGTGGGAAAAACTGTTTTTT
14,TRBD2,NA,TRBJ2-7,TRBV30,CAWSREGRSYEQYF,TGTGCCTGGAGTCGGGAGGGCCGGTCCTACGAGCAGTACTTC
14,NA,NA,TRBJ1-4,TRBV11-2,CASSLDLGREKLFF,TGTGCCAGCAGCTTAGATCTGGGCAGAGAAAAACTGTTTTTT
15,NA,NA,TRBJ2-1,TRBV7-2,CASSPGFMTLGEQFF,TGTGCCAGCAGTCCGGGGTTCATGACTCTCGGCGAGCAGTTCTTC
19,TRBD1,once,TRBJ2-2,TRBV28,CASSSRRVGDSPFTGELFF,TGTGCCAGCAGTTCGAGGCGGGTGGGGGACAGTCCCTTCACCGGGGAGCTGTTTTTT
14,TRBD2,once,TRBJ2-5,TRBV6-4,CASSAYAGGETQYF,TGTGCCAGCAGTGCTTACGCGGGGGGAGAGACCCAGTACTTC
14,NA,NA,TRBJ1-1,TRBV6-5,CASRAMDSGTEAFF,TGTGCCAGCAGAGCAATGGACAGCGGCACTGAAGCTTTCTTT
12,NA,NA,TRBJ2-1,TRBV6-5,CASSYSTNEQFF,TGTGCCAGCAGTTACAGCACCAATGAGCAGTTCTTC
15,TRBD2,few,TRBJ2-2,TRBV7-2,CASSLKLAHTGELFF,TGTGCCAGCAGCTTAAAACTAGCGCATACCGGGGAGCTGTTTTTT
13,NA,NA,TRBJ2-7,TRBV10-3,CAISETGLYEQYF,TGTGCCATCAGTGAGACAGGGCTCTACGAGCAGTACTTC
15,TRBD1,NA,TRBJ2-7,TRBV28,CASTRAGTGPSEQYF,TGTGCCAGCACCAGAGCCGGGACAGGACCCTCCGAGCAGTACTTC
15,TRBD2,NA,TRBJ2-3,TRBV18,CASRKSGGASDTQYF,TGTGCCAGCCGCAAAAGCGGGGGGGCTTCAGATACGCAGTATTTT
16,NA,NA,TRBJ1-2,TRBV18,CASSQRQDPSAYGYTF,TGTGCCAGCTCACAAAGACAGGATCCCTCGGCGTATGGCTACACCTTC
14,NA,NA,TRBJ2-3,TRBV5-1,CASSRGQSTDTQYF,TGCGCCAGCAGCAGGGGTCAGAGCACAGATACGCAGTATTTT
17,TRBD2,NA,TRBJ2-1,TRBV28,CASSPGLAGGWWNEQFF,TGTGCCAGCAGTCCCGGACTAGCGGGAGGGTGGTGGAATGAGCAGTTCTTC
16,NA,few,TRBJ2-5,TRBV5-4,CASSSYGGAEKETQYF,TGTGCCAGCAGCTCCTATGGAGGGGCGGAGAAGGAGACCCAGTACTTC
12,NA,NA,TRBJ2-5,TRBV14,CASSFTYGTQYF,TGTGCCAGCAGCTTTACCTATGGGACCCAGTACTTC
16,TRBD2,once,TRBJ2-3,TRBV5-6,CASSPRLAAPTDTQYF,TGTGCCAGCAGCCCACGACTAGCGGCTCCCACAGATACGCAGTATTTT
13,TRBD2,NA,TRBJ2-5,TRBV6-5,CATGLARRETQYF,TGTGCCACCGGACTAGCGAGGAGAGAGACCCAGTACTTC
18,TRBD2,NA,TRBJ2-3,TRBV7-9,CASSPRRRGATNTDTQYF,TGTGCCAGCAGCCCCCGACGGCGGGGGGCCACTAACACAGATACGCAGTATTTT
13,NA,NA,TRBJ1-1,TRBV7-2,CASSLVGDTEAFF,TGTGCCAGCAGTTTAGTCGGGGACACTGAAGCTTTCTTT
13,NA,NA,TRBJ1-5,TRBV28,CASTGTRNQPQHF,TGTGCCAGCACCGGGACAAGGAATCAGCCCCAGCATTTT
15,TRBD1,once,TRBJ2-3,TRBV5-1,CASSLEVTGTDTQYF,TGCGCCAGCAGCTTGGAGGTGACAGGGACAGATACGCAGTATTTT
15,TRBD1,NA,TRBJ1-1,TRBV28,CASSSPGGGTTEAFF,TGTGCCAGCAGTTCCCCAGGGGGAGGCACCACTGAAGCTTTCTTT
18,TRBD2,NA,TRBJ2-5,TRBV4-2,CASSQDPLAGGPQETQYF,TGTGCCAGCAGCCAAGATCCCCTAGCGGGGGGACCCCAAGAGACCCAGTACTTC
14,NA,NA,TRBJ1-1,TRBV18,CASSLRTMNTEAFF,TGTGCCAGCTCACTCAGGACTATGAACACTGAAGCTTTCTTT
14,TRBD1,NA,TRBJ1-2,TRBV18,CASSQNRGEDGYTF,TGTGCCAGCTCACAAAACAGGGGAGAGGATGGCTACACCTTC
15,TRBD2,NA,TRBJ2-5,TRBV11-2,CASSLALAGIETQYF,TGTGCCAGCAGCTTAGCGTTAGCGGGAATAGAGACCCAGTACTTC
17,TRBD1,NA,TRBJ1-3,TRBV30,CAWSVLGTVDSGNTIYF,TGTGCCTGGAGTGTACTCGGGACAGTGGACTCTGGAAACACCATATATTTT
13,NA,NA,TRBJ2-5,TRBV5-1,CASSLEEIGTQYF,TGCGCCAGCAGCTTGGAGGAGATTGGGACCCAGTACTTC
12,TRBD1,few,TRBJ1-2,TRBV10-3,CAMTGGDYGYTF,TGTGCCATGACAGGGGGCGACTATGGCTACACCTTC